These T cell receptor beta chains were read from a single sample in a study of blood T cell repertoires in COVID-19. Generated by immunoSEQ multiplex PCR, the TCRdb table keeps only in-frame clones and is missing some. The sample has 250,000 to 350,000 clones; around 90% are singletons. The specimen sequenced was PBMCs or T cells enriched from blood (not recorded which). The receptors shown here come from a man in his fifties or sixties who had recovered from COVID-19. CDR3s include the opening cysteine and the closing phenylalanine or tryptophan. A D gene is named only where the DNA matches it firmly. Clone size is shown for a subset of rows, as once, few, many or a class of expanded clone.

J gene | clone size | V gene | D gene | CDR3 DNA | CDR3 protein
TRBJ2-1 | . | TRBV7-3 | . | TGTGCCAGCAGCATATCCGGGACTTCGTCCGGCCATGAGCAGTTCTTC | CASSISGTSSGHEQFF
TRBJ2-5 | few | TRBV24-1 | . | TGTGCCACCAGAAGATCGGGGGAGACCCAGTACTTC | CATRRSGETQYF
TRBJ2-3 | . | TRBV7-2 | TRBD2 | TGTGCCAGCAGCTTTGCTAGCGGGGGGGGAGATACGCAGTATTTT | CASSFASGGGDTQYF
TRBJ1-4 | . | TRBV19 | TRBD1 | TGTGCCAGTAGTAACAGGGGCGCAGGAGAAAAACTGTTTTTT | CASSNRGAGEKLFF
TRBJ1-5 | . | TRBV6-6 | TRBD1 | TGTGCCAGCAGCCGGGACAGTGGCTATCGCAATCAGCCCCAGCATTTT | CASSRDSGYRNQPQHF
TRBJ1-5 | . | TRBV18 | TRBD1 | TGTGCCAGCTCACCGGCGACAGGGGGCGGTCAGCCCCAGCATTTT | CASSPATGGGQPQHF
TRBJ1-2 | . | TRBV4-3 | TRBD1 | TGCGCCAGCAGCCAAGATAAGGGACAGGGATCCTATGGCTACACCTTC | CASSQDKGQGSYGYTF
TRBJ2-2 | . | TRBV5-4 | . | TGTGCCAGCAGCTTGAAAGGGGCCACCGGGGAGCTGTTTTTT | CASSLKGATGELFF
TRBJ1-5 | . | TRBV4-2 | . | TGTGCCAGCAGCCAAGGATCAGGGGATAGCAATCAGCCCCAGCATTTT | CASSQGSGDSNQPQHF
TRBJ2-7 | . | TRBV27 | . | TGTGCCAGCAGCACGAGCTCCTACGAGCAGTACTTC | CASSTSSYEQYF
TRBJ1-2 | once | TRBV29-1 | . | TGCAGCGTGACAGCGCGGCTCAACTATGGCTACACCTTC | CSVTARLNYGYTF
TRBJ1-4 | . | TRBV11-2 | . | TGTGCCAGCAGCCACCGACTCAATCCTAATGAAAAACTGTTTTTT | CASSHRLNPNEKLFF
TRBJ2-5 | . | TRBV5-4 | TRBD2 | TGTGCCAGCAGCTTGGGGCCTTTAGCGGGGGAGATATCCCAAGAGACCCAGTACTTC | CASSLGPLAGEISQETQYF
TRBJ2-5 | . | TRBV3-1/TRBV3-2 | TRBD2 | TGTGCCAGCAGCCAAGCCCCCTTCGCGGGGGGGCCTCGGGAGACCCAGTACTTC | CASSQAPFAGGPRETQYF
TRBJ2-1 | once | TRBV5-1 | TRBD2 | TGCGCCAGCAGCTCCACTAGCGGGACCCTGAATGAGCAGTTCTTC | CASSSTSGTLNEQFF
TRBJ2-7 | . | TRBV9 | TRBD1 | TGTGCCAGCAGCCCGGGACAGGGCCTCTACGAGCAGTACTTC | CASSPGQGLYEQYF
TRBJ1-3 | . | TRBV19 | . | TGTGCCAGTGTCCCCCAGGGACTGGCTGGAAACACCATATATTTT | CASVPQGLAGNTIYF
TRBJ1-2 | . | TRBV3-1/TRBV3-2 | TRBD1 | TGTGCCAGCAGCCGGGGACAGGGTAGGATTAACTATGGCTACACCTTC | CASSRGQGRINYGYTF
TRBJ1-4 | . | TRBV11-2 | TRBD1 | TGTGCCAGCAGCCTCGGACAGGGCAATGAAAAACTGTTTTTT | CASSLGQGNEKLFF
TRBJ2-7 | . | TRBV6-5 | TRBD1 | TGTGCCAACGAGGGACAGCCGAGCTCCTACGAGCAGTACTTC | CANEGQPSSYEQYF
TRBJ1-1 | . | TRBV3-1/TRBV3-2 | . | TGTGCCAGCAGCCAAGTACCGGGGGTCACTGAAGCTTTCTTT | CASSQVPGVTEAFF
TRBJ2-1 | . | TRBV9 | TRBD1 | TGTGCCAGCAGCTTCCGGGACAGGGGTTACAATGAGCAGTTCTTC | CASSFRDRGYNEQFF